This T cell receptor beta chain was identified during a study of blood T cell repertoires in COVID-19. Study information: From T cells, B-cell-depleted T cells, or PBMCs came the material, which was cDNA or gDNA.

Generated by immunoSEQ multiplex PCR, the TCRdb table keeps only in-frame clones and is missing some. The table shows a few hundred thousand clones, with over 75% occurring only once. For recovered donors of Cohort 3, there were two negative PCRs, clearance, or symptom resolution. This clone occurred once. The J segment lost 4 bases and the V segment lost 3 bases, leaving 15 bases of the junction unmatched. The CDR3 runs 18 residues. Germline CDR1 reads PRHDT; CDR2 reads FYEKMQ (reference sequence). The sequenced sample consisted of PBMCs or T cells enriched from blood (not recorded which). This chain uses TRBV13 with TRBJ2-1, with 7 nucleotides matching TRBD2. The receptor was isolated from a woman between 25 and 40 years old who had recovered from COVID-19. CDR3 in DNA: TGTGCCAGCAGCTTTGGGTGGTCTAGCGGAGAACAGTACAATGAGCAGTTCTTC. This codes for CASSFGWSSGEQYNEQFF.